This entry lists 8 T cell receptor beta chains sequenced from one sample in a study of CD8 T cells in ankylosing spondylitis. Study-level findings and limits: Apparently characteristic of ankylosing spondylitis blood was a TCR beta motif (eight highly homologous variants).

The antigens these receptors bind are not known. MiXCR was run by TCRdb on the 5' RACE reads, yielding one entry per CDR3 protein. This sample has about 540,000 distinct CDR3 sequences, with roughly 12% found just once. Sequenced material: blood, either unsorted or a sorted T cell fraction (not recorded which). The source is a male donor with ankylosing spondylitis.

The chain recombines TRBV5-1 with TRBJ1-3; possibly TRBD1 for D (5 bases). Germline CDR1 reads SGHRS; CDR2 reads YFSETQ. CDR3 length: 18 amino acids. V lost 2 bases, J lost 0 bases, and 18 bases lay in between. The chain's CDR3 is CASSFSTIDRASGNTIYF. The DNA for the CDR3 is TGCGCCAGCAGCTTTTCTACGATCGACAGAGCCTCTGGAAACACCATATATTTT. Full variable domain (remainder filled in from reference TRBV5-1 and TRBJ1-3): KAGVTQTPRYLIKTRGQQVTLSCSPISGHRSVSWYQQTPGQGLQFLFEYFSETQRNKGNFPGRFSGRQFSNSRSEMNVSTLELGDSALYLCASSFSTIDRASGNTIYFGEGSWLTVV.

There are a few counts of this clonotype. The chain is built from TRBV3-1 and TRBJ1-4; no clear D. Trimming cost V 4 bases and J 8 bases, with 14 bases left between them. CDR3 length: 14 amino acids. Germline V lookup: CDR1 LGHDT, CDR2 YNNKEL (reference sequence). The CDR3 bases are TGTGCCAGCAGCCCCCATAGGGTTGGGGAAAAACTGTTTTTT. Its protein product is CASSPHRVGEKLFF. The whole variable domain, remainder taken from reference TRBV3-1 and TRBJ1-4, is DTAVSQTPKYLVTQMGNDKSIKCEQNLGHDTMYWYKQDSKKFLKIMFSYNNKELIINETVPNRFSPKSPDKAHLNLHINSLELGDSAVYFCASSPHRVGEKLFFGSGTQLSVL.

This clonotype occurred many times. In DNA form, the CDR3 reads TGCAGTGCTAGACCGACAGGGGACAATGAAAAACTGTTTTTT. Amino acid sequence: CSARPTGDNEKLFF. This sequence joins TRBV20-1 and TRBJ1-4; 8 bases are a match to TRBD1. The ends lost 2 bases at V and 5 bases at J; junction bases unmatched: 4. The germline V gene has CDR1 DFQATT and CDR2 SNEGSKA (reference sequence). This CDR3 region has 14 residues.

This chain uses TRBV25-1 with TRBJ1-6; D remains ambiguous. The V and J ends lost 2 bases and 8 bases respectively, with 7 bases between them. Germline CDR1 reads MGHDK; CDR2 reads SYGVNS. CDR3 length: 13 residues. DNA of the CDR3: TGTGCCAGCAGTGAAGGGAAAGATTCACCCCTCCACTTT. This codes for CASSEGKDSPLHF.

This clonotype was seen once. The CDR3 is CASSRRLGLAGYNEQFF. CDR3 sequence (DNA): TGCGCCAGCAGCCGCCGACTGGGACTAGCGGGATACAATGAGCAGTTCTTC. The chain carries TRBV4-1 and TRBJ2-1, with 13 bases fitting TRBD2. Germline CDR1 is MGHRA and CDR2 is YSYEKL. This CDR3 spans 17 amino acids. Unmatched junction bases numbered 7, after V lost 4 bases and J lost 4 bases.

The V gene is TRBV12-5, the J gene TRBJ2-3; the match to TRBD2 covers 10 bases. Trimming at V came to 5 bases and at J to 0 bases, leaving 5 bases not matched to a gene. This CDR3 has 16 amino acids. CDR1 and CDR2 from the germline V gene are LGHNT and FRNRAP. CDR3 bases: TGTGCTAGTGGTCGCGGACTAGCGGTAAGCACAGATACGCAGTATTTT. Amino acid sequence: CASGRGLAVSTDTQYF.

The chain recombines TRBV7-8 with TRBJ2-1, with a weak D call TRBD2 (6 bases). V was shortened by 5 bases and J by 0 bases, with 17 bases between the two germline ends. Germline V gene data show CDR1 as SGHVS and CDR2 as FQNEAQ. CDR3 length: 17 amino acids. DNA of the CDR3: TGTGCCAGCAGCCTCCTAAGGGCGGGAAGCTCCTACAATGAGCAGTTCTTC. It specifies CASSLLRAGSSYNEQFF. The whole variable domain, filled in from reference TRBV7-8 and TRBJ2-1, reads GAGVSQSPRYKVAKRGQDVALRCDPISGHVSLFWYQQALGQGPEFLTYFQNEAQLDKSGLPSDRFFAERPEGSVSTLKIQRTQQEDSAVYLCASSLLRAGSSYNEQFFGPGTRLTVL.

This clonotype was seen repeatedly, ten times or more. The CDR3 is CATSFAQRARGTQYF. CDR3 bases: TGTGCCACCTCTTTTGCCCAAAGGGCCCGCGGGACCCAGTACTTC. J is TRBJ2-5 and V is TRBV12-3 or TRBV12-4; D unresolved. The CDR3 contains 15 residues. V gave up 10 bases and J gave up 7 bases, with 25 bases separating them.